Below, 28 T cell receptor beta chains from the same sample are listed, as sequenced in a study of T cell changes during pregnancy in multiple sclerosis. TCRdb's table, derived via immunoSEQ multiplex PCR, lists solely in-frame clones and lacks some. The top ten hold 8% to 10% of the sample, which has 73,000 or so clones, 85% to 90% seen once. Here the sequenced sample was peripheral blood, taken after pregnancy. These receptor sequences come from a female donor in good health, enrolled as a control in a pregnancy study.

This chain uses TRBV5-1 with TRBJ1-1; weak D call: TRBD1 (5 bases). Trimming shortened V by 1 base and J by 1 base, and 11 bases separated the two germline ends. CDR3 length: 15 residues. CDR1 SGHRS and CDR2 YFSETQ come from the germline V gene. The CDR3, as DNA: TGCGCCAGCAGCTTGTGGGGGGAGGGGAACACTGAAGCTTTCTTT. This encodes CASSLWGEGNTEAFF. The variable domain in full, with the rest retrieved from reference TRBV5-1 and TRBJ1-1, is KAGVTQTPRYLIKTRGQQVTLSCSPISGHRSVSWYQQTPGQGLQFLFEYFSETQRNKGNFPGRFSGRQFSNSRSEMNVSTLELGDSALYLCASSLWGEGNTEAFFGQGTRLTVV.

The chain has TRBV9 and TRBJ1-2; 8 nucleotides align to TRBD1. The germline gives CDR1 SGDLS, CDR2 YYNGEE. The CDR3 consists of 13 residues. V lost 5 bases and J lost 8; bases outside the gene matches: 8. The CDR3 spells CASRDIQGEGYTF. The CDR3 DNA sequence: TGTGCCAGCAGGGATATACAGGGGGAGGGCTACACCTTC.

CDR3 sequence reads: CASKRTGPTEAFF. The CDR3 bases are TGTGCCAGCAAGCGGACAGGTCCGACTGAAGCTTTCTTT. The chain carries TRBV27 and TRBJ1-1; TRBD1 matches at 7 bases. Germline CDR1 is MNHEY and CDR2 is SMNVEV (reference sequence). V lost 7 bases, J lost 5 bases, and 7 bases stayed unmatched. This CDR3 has 13 residues.

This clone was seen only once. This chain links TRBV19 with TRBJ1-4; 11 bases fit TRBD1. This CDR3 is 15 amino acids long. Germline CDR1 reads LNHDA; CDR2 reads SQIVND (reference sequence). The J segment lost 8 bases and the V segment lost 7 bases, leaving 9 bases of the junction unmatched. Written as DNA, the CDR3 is TGTGCCAGTATGAGGGACAGGGGGTTCGGAGAAAAACTGTTTTTT. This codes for CASMRDRGFGEKLFF. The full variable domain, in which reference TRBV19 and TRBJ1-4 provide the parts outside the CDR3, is DGGITQSPKYLFRKEGQNVTLSCEQNLNHDAMYWYRQDPGQGLRLIYYSQIVNDFQKGDIAEGYSVSREKKESFPLTVTSAQKNPTAFYLCASMRDRGFGEKLFFGSGTQLSVL.

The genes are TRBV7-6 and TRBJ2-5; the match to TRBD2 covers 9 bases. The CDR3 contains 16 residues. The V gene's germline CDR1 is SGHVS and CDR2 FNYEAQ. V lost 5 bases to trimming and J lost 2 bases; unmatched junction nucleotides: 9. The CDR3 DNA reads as TGTGCCAGCAGCCTAACTGTAGCGGGGGCGCAAGAGACCCAGTACTTC. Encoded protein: CASSLTVAGAQETQYF.

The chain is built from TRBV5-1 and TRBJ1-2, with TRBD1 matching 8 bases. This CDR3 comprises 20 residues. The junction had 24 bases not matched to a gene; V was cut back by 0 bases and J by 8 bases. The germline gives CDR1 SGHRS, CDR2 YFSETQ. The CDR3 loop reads CASSLEGPFGTGGPSGGYTF. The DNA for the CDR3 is TGCGCCAGCAGCTTGGAAGGTCCCTTCGGGACAGGTGGCCCCTCGGGGGGCTACACCTTC.

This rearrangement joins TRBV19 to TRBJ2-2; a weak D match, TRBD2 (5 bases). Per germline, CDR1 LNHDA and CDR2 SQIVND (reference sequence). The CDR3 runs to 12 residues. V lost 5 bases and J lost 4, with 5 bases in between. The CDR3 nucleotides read TGTGCCAGTAGTCGGGGCACCGGGGAGCTGTTTTTT. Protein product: CASSRGTGELFF.

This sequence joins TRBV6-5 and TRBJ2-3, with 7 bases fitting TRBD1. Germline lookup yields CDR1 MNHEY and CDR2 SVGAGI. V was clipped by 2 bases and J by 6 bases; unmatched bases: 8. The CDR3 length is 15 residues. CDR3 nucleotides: TGTGCCAGCAGTTACCTAAGCACAGGGGAGGATACGCAGTATTTT. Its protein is CASSYLSTGEDTQYF.

The DNA of the CDR3 is TGTGCCAGCAGTTACGACAGGGGTGGCGACGAGCAGTACTTC. As protein: CASSYDRGGDEQYF. The rearrangement uses TRBV6-6 and TRBJ2-7; 8 positions agree with TRBD1. The CDR3 extends over 14 amino acids. Germline V gives CDR1 MNHNY, CDR2 SVGAGI (reference sequence). The J segment lost 5 bases and the V segment lost 2 bases, leaving 5 bases of the junction unmatched.

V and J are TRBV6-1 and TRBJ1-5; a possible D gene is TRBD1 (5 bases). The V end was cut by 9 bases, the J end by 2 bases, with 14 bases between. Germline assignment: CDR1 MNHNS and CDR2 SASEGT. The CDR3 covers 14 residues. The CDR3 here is CASGPGTGNQPQHF. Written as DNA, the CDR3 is TGTGCCAGTGGCCCCGGGACTGGCAATCAGCCCCAGCATTTT.

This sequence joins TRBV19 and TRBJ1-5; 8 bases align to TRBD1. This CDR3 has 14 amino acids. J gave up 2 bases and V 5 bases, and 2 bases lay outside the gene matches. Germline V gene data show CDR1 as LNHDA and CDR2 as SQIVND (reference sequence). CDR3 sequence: CASSWGQGNQPQHF. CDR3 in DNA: TGTGCCAGTAGTTGGGGACAGGGCAATCAGCCCCAGCATTTT.

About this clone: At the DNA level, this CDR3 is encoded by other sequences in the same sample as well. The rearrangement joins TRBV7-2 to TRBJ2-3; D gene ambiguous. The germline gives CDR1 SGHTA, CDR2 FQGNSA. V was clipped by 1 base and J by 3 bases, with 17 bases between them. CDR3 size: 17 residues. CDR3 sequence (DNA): TGTGCCAGCAGCTTAGATTCTCGGTATGTCGGTACAGATACGCAGTATTTT. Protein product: CASSLDSRYVGTDTQYF. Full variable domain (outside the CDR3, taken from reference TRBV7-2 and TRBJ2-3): GAGVSQSPSNKVTEKGKDVELRCDPISGHTALYWYRQSLGQGLEFLIYFQGNSAPDKSGLPSDRFSAERTGGSVSTLTIQRTQQEDSAVYLCASSLDSRYVGTDTQYFGPGTRLTVL.

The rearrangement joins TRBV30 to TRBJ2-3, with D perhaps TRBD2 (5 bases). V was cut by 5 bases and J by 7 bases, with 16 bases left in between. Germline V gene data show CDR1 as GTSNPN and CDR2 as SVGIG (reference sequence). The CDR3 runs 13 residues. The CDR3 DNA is TGTGCCTGGGCTGGAGCGGTCACGAATACGCAGTATTTT. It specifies CAWAGAVTNTQYF.

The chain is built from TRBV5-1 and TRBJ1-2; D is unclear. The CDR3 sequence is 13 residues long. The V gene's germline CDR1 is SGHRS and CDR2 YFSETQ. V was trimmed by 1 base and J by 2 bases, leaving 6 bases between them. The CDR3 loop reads CASSLSRNYGYTF. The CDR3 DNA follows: TGCGCCAGCAGCTTGTCCAGGAACTATGGCTACACCTTC.

The CDR3 DNA sequence: TGTGCCAGTAGTGTTGGGCCTATCTACGAGCAGTACTTC. It specifies CASSVGPIYEQYF. The chain couples TRBV19 to TRBJ2-7, with D unclear. This CDR3 region has 13 residues. Germline CDR1 LNHDA, CDR2 SQIVND (reference sequence). V gave up 5 bases and J gave up 3 bases, with 11 bases separating them.

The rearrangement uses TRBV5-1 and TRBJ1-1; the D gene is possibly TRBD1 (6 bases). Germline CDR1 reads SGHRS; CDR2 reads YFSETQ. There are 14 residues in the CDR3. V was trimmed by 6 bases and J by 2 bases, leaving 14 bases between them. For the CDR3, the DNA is TGCGCCAGCACTACCGGGACAACAAACACTGAAGCTTTCTTT. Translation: CASTTGTTNTEAFF.

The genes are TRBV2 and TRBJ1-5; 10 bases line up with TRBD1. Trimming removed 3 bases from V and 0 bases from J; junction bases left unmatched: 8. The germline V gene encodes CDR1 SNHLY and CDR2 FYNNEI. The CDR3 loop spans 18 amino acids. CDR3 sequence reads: CASSDGTGAMDSNQPQHF. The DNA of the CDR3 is TGTGCCAGCAGTGACGGGACAGGGGCGATGGATAGCAATCAGCCCCAGCATTTT.

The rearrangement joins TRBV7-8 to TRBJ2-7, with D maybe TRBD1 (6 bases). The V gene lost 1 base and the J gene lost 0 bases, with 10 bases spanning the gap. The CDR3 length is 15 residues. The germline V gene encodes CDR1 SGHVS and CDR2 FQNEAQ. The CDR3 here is CASSLGGQSSYEQYF. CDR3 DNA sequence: TGTGCCAGCAGCTTAGGTGGACAGTCCTCCTACGAGCAGTACTTC.

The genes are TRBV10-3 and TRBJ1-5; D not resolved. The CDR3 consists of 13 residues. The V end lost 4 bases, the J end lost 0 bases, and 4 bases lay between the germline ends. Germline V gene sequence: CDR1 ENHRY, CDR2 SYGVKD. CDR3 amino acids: CAISGASNQPQHF. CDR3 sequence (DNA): TGTGCCATCAGTGGGGCTAGCAATCAGCCCCAGCATTTT.

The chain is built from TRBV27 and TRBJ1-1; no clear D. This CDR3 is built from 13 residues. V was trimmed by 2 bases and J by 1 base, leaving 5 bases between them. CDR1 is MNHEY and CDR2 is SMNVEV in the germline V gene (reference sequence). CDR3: CASSLTGNTEAFF. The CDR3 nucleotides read TGTGCCAGCAGTTTAACCGGGAACACTGAAGCTTTCTTT.

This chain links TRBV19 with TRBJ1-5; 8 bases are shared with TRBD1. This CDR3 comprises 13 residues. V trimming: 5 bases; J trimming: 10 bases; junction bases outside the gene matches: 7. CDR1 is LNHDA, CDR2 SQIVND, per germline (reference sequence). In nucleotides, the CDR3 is TGTGCCAGTAGTGGGCAGGGGGCGCGTCCCCAGCATTTT. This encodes CASSGQGARPQHF.

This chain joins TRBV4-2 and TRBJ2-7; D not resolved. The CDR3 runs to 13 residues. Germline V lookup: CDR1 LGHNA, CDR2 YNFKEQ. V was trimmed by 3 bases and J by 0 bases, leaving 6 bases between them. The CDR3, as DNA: TGTGCCAGCAGCCACCCACTCTCCTACGAGCAGTACTTC. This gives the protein CASSHPLSYEQYF.

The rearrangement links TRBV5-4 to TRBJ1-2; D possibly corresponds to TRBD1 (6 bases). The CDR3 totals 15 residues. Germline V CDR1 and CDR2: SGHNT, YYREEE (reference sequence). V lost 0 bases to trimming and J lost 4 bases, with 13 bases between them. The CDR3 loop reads CASSLVGRGIYGYTF. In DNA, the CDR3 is TGTGCCAGCAGCTTGGTGGGCAGGGGCATCTATGGCTACACCTTC.

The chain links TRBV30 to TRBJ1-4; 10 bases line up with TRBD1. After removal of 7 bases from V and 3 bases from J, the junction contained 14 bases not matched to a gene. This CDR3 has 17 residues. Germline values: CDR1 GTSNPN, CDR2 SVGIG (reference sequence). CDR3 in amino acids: CASYRGTGAGANEKLFF. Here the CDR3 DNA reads TGTGCCTCCTATCGCGGGACAGGGGCCGGGGCTAATGAAAAACTGTTTTTT. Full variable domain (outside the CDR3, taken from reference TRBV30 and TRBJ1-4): SQTIHQWPATLVQPVGSPLSLECTVEGTSNPNLYWYRQAAGRGLQLLFYSVGIGQISSEVPQNLSASRPQDRQFILSSKKLLLSDSGFYLCASYRGTGAGANEKLFFGSGTQLSVL.

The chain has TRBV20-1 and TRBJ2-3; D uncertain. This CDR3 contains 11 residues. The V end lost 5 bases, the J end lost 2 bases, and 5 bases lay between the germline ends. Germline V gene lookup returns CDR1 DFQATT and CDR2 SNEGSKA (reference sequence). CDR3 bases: TGCAGTGCTCTACTCACAGATACGCAGTATTTT. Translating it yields CSALLTDTQYF.

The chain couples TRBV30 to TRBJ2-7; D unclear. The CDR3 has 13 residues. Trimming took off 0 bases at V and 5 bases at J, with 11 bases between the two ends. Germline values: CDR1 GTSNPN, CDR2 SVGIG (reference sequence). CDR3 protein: CAWSVSEMNEQYF. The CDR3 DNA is TGTGCCTGGAGTGTATCGGAGATGAACGAGCAGTACTTC.

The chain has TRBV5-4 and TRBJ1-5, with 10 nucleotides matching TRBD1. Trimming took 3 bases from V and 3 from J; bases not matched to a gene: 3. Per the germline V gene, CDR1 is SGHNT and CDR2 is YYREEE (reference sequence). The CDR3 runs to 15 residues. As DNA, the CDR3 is TGTGCCAGCAGCTCCGGGACAGGGGACAATCAGCCCCAGCATTTT. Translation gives CASSSGTGDNQPQHF. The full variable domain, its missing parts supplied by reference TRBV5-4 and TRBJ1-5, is ETGVTQSPTHLIKTRGQQVTLRCSSQSGHNTVSWYQQALGQGPQFIFQYYREEENGRGNFPPRFSGLQFPNYSSELNVNALELDDSALYLCASSSGTGDNQPQHFGDGTRLSIL.

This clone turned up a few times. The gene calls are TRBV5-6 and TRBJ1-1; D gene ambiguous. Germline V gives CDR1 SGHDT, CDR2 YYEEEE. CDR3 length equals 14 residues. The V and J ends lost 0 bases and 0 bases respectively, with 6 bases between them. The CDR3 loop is CASSLGQMNTEAFF. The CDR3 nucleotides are TGTGCCAGCAGCTTGGGGCAGATGAACACTGAAGCTTTCTTT. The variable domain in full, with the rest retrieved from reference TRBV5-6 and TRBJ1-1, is DAGVTQSPTHLIKTRGQQVTLRCSPKSGHDTVSWYQQALGQGPQFIFQYYEEEERQRGNFPDRFSGHQFPNYSSELNVNALLLGDSALYLCASSLGQMNTEAFFGQGTRLTVV.